Each of the 21 T cell receptor beta chains below was sequenced from the same sample in a study of T cells in Graves' hyperthyroidism and ophthalmopathy. RNA transcripts provided the source from which TCR beta CDR3 regions were amplified. A set of HTBI primers served as the primers for a first-round RT-PCR of the TCR CDR3. Via MiXCR, TCRdb re-called the multiplex PCR reads, giving one row per CDR3 protein. The sample contains about 560,000 distinct CDR3 sequences, roughly a sixth of which appear only once. Sample: blood. These TCRs come from a woman aged 18-29 years with Graves' hyperthyroidism.

V gene TRBV20-1 combines with J gene TRBJ1-5; TRBD1 is a possible D gene (6 bases). This CDR3 contains 15 residues. V was trimmed by 3 bases and J by 7 bases, leaving 19 bases between them. Germline V gene data show CDR1 as DFQATT and CDR2 as SNEGSKA (reference sequence). Here the CDR3 DNA reads TGCAGTGCTAGGGGGGGGGGGGGCACGAGGCAGCCCCAGCATTTT. Amino acids: CSARGGGGTRQPQHF.

As regards this clonotype: The junction departs from the called germline gene at one end, perhaps through a read error. The genes are TRBV10-3 and TRBJ2-3; 10 nucleotides align to TRBD2. Germline lookup yields CDR1 ENHRY and CDR2 SYGVKD. The CDR3 is 19 amino acids. CDR3: CATSDDPPGAGGMADTQYF. CDR3 sequence (DNA): TGTGCCACCAGTGATGATCCCCCAGGAGCGGGAGGGATGGCAGATACGCAGTATTTT.

The chain couples TRBV7-2 to TRBJ1-5; no clear D. The CDR3 has 15 residues. The V gene's germline CDR1 is SGHTA and CDR2 FQGNSA. The V gene lost 1 base and the J gene lost 6 bases, with 13 bases spanning the gap. The CDR3 DNA is TGTGCCAGCAGCTTAGTGGCAGGAAACCTTCAGCCCCAGCATTTT. This codes for CASSLVAGNLQPQHF.

This clonotype was counted ten times or more. V and J are TRBV28 and TRBJ2-7; no clear D gene. V lost 7 bases and J lost 3, with 22 bases in between. Germline V CDR1 and CDR2: MDHEN, SYDVKM. There are 16 residues in the CDR3. The CDR3 nucleotides read TGTGCCAGCACCTCCCCGGAGCGTACCATCAACTACGAGCAGTACTTC. The encoded protein is CASTSPERTINYEQYF.

This clonotype was seen at least ten times. V and J are TRBV20-1 and TRBJ2-7, with D perhaps TRBD1 (5 bases). V was cut by 8 bases and J by 5 bases, with 13 bases left in between. The CDR3 covers 11 residues. CDR1 DFQATT and CDR2 SNEGSKA come from the germline V gene (reference sequence). The CDR3 sequence: CSSLGANEQYF. CDR3 DNA sequence: TGCAGTTCACTTGGGGCCAACGAGCAGTACTTC.

This clonotype was detected ten times or more. V and J are TRBV2 and TRBJ1-5; D gene ambiguous. CDR1 is SNHLY, CDR2 FYNNEI, per germline. The CDR3 has 15 residues. Between the trimmed V and J ends, which lost 6 bases and 7 bases, there was a span of 19 bases. CDR3 amino acids: CASSAEDRAGQPQHF. CDR3 in DNA: TGTGCCAGCAGCGCTGAAGACCGGGCGGGGCAGCCCCAGCATTTT.

This clonotype turned up a few times. In DNA, the CDR3 is TGTGCTAGTGGTTTGGGGACCTCCCGATCACCCCTCCACTTT. The encoded protein is CASGLGTSRSPLHF. This chain joins TRBV12-5 and TRBJ1-6; D call uncertain. The CDR3 totals 14 residues. Germline V CDR1 and CDR2: LGHNT, FRNRAP. Trimming stripped 1 base from V and 10 bases from J, with 11 bases between. Using reference TRBV12-5 and TRBJ1-6 for the parts outside the CDR3, the full variable domain is DARVTQTPRHKVTEMGQEVTMRCQPILGHNTVFWYRQTMMQGLELLAYFRNRAPLDDSGMPKDRFSAEMPDATLATLKIQPSEPRDSAVYFCASGLGTSRSPLHFGNGTRLTVT.

This clonotype has at least ten counts. The chain is built from TRBV18 and TRBJ1-1; 7 nucleotides align to TRBD1. Germline V CDR1 and CDR2: KGHSH, LQKENI. Trimming took 3 bases from V and 0 from J; bases not matched to a gene: 1. The CDR3 loop spans 14 amino acids. As DNA, the CDR3 is TGTGCCAGCTCACCCGGACAGGTGAACACTGAAGCTTTCTTT. Amino acids: CASSPGQVNTEAFF.

The chain uses TRBV10-1 and TRBJ1-1; D ambiguous. V was pared by 4 bases and J by 0 bases, with 9 bases between. CDR3 size: 14 residues. Looked up from germline, CDR1 is WNHNN and CDR2 is SYGVQD (reference sequence). The CDR3 DNA reads TGCGCCAGCAGTGCCCACGCCATGAACACTGAAGCTTTCTTT. Encoded protein: CASSAHAMNTEAFF.

The V and J genes are TRBV30 and TRBJ1-1, with 9 positions matching TRBD1. The V gene end was trimmed by 3 bases and the J gene end by 4 bases; junction bases not matched to a gene: 0. CDR1 is GTSNPN, CDR2 SVGIG, per germline (reference sequence). The CDR3 length is 12 residues. As DNA, the CDR3 is TGTGCCTGGAGGGACAGGGGCACTGAAGCTTTCTTT. It translates to CAWRDRGTEAFF.

This clonotype has at least ten counts. The CDR3 loop is CSAREVPGQAMTNYGYTF. Here the CDR3 DNA reads TGCAGTGCTAGGGAGGTTCCTGGACAGGCGATGACTAACTATGGCTACACCTTC. The J gene is TRBJ1-2, the V gene TRBV20-1, with TRBD1 identical over 7 bases. The ends lost 3 bases at V and 0 bases at J; junction bases unmatched: 16. From germline, CDR1 is DFQATT and CDR2 SNEGSKA (reference sequence). The CDR3 contains 18 residues.

This clonotype has a handful of counts. The chain is built from TRBV6-1 and TRBJ1-2; D is ambiguous. Germline loops: CDR1 MNHNS, CDR2 SASEGT. This CDR3 spans 13 amino acids. Deletions cut 6 bases from V and 2 bases from J, with 10 bases between. Here the CDR3 reads CASRPPTNYGYTF. The CDR3 DNA follows: TGTGCCAGCAGACCCCCCACCAACTATGGCTACACCTTC.

This clonotype has a handful of counts. The chain employs TRBV28 and TRBJ2-7; no reliable D call. V was clipped by 5 bases and J by 4 bases, with 9 bases between them. The germline V gene encodes CDR1 MDHEN and CDR2 SYDVKM. This CDR3 comprises 12 residues. The chain's CDR3 is CASSQQSYEQYF. The CDR3 DNA reads TGTGCCAGCAGTCAACAAAGTTACGAGCAGTACTTC.

About this clonotype: One junction end does not reproduce the germline sequence, and a read error may be involved. This chain uses TRBV29-1 with TRBJ2-5; 7 nucleotides line up with TRBD2. In germline, CDR1 is SQVTM, CDR2 ANQGSEA. The CDR3 extends over 13 amino acids. CDR3 sequence: CSAERREGETQYF. CDR3 sequence (DNA): TGCAGCGCTGAACGCAGGGAGGGGGAGACCCAGTACTTC. The whole variable domain, filled in from reference TRBV29-1 and TRBJ2-5, reads SAVISQKPSRDICQRGTSLTIQCQVDSQVTMMFWYRQQPGQSLTLIATANQGSEATYESGFVIDKFPISRPNLTFSTLTVSNMSPEDSSIYLCSAERREGETQYFGPGTRLLVL.

The rearrangement links TRBV19 to TRBJ1-2, with D tentatively TRBD1 (6 bases). Germline V CDR1 and CDR2: LNHDA, SQIVND (reference sequence). Trimming took 5 bases from V and 7 from J, leaving 14 bases between them. The CDR3 sequence is 13 residues long. CDR3 DNA sequence: TGTGCCAGTAGTGTGACAGGAGCAGGTGGCTACACCTTC. Translation gives CASSVTGAGGYTF.

The genes are TRBV30 and TRBJ1-6; 10 bases align to TRBD1. V trimming: 3 bases; J trimming: 7 bases; junction bases outside the gene matches: 9. Germline V gene sequence: CDR1 GTSNPN, CDR2 SVGIG (reference sequence). The CDR3 spans 16 residues. The CDR3 protein is CAWRRPGQGENSPLHF. In DNA form, the CDR3 reads TGTGCCTGGAGGAGACCCGGACAGGGGGAAAATTCACCCCTCCACTTT.

The chain joins TRBV20-1 to TRBJ1-1; the D gene is possibly TRBD1 (6 bases). Deletions cut 3 bases from V and 6 bases from J, with 26 bases between. The germline CDR1 and CDR2 sequences are DFQATT and SNEGSKA (reference sequence). The CDR3 sequence is 17 residues long. CDR3 in DNA: TGCAGTGCTAGGAGGACAGATGCGAAATTACCTTTCGCTGAAGCTTTCTTT. Its protein product is CSARRTDAKLPFAEAFF.

This clonotype was seen a few times. The rearrangement joins TRBV29-1 to TRBJ2-7; 11 nucleotides agree with TRBD2. The CDR3 consists of 14 residues. CDR1 is SQVTM, CDR2 ANQGSEA, per germline. V trimming: 2 bases; J trimming: 3 bases; junction bases outside the gene matches: 3. The CDR3 nucleotides read TGCAGCGTTGAAACTAGCGGGAGAGGCTACGAGCAGTACTTC. Protein sequence: CSVETSGRGYEQYF.

The rearrangement links TRBV4-3 to TRBJ2-5; 10 positions match TRBD2. Germline values: CDR1 LGHNA, CDR2 YSLEER. The CDR3 has 16 amino acids. The trim removed 2 bases at V and 3 bases at J, leaving 6 bases unmatched. The CDR3 nucleotides are TGCGCCAGCAGCCAATATACCGGGACTAGCGAAGAGACCCAGTACTTC. Its translation: CASSQYTGTSEETQYF.

This clonotype was seen more than once but under ten times. This sequence joins TRBV20-1 and TRBJ2-5; weak D call: TRBD2 (5 bases). V dropped 6 bases and J dropped 5 bases, with 13 bases sitting between them. The germline CDR1 and CDR2 sequences are DFQATT and SNEGSKA (reference sequence). The CDR3 totals 12 residues. DNA of the CDR3: TGCAGTGCAGAGGACTCGGATGAGACCCAGTACTTC. Protein: CSAEDSDETQYF.

The chain links TRBV5-1 to TRBJ1-3; D is unresolved. The CDR3 sequence is 15 residues long. V gave up 4 bases and J gave up 2 bases, with 13 bases separating them. Germline V lookup: CDR1 SGHRS, CDR2 YFSETQ. The CDR3 nucleotides are TGCGCCAGCAGCCTATCCGGGGTCGCTGGAAACACCATATATTTT. Protein: CASSLSGVAGNTIYF. Full variable domain (remainder filled in from reference TRBV5-1 and TRBJ1-3): KAGVTQTPRYLIKTRGQQVTLSCSPISGHRSVSWYQQTPGQGLQFLFEYFSETQRNKGNFPGRFSGRQFSNSRSEMNVSTLELGDSALYLCASSLSGVAGNTIYFGEGSWLTVV.